The sequence of this T cell receptor (beta chain) was determined in a study of shared clonotypes between healthy human individuals. General study findings and limits: Between several donors, naive CD4 clonotypes were shared at a level of about 5%.

Sequenced by immunoSEQ multiplex PCR; TCRdb stores in-frame clones only, minus some. The sample lists around 2.1 million clones; 85% to 95% were seen once. From germline, CDR1 is LNHDA and CDR2 SQIVND (reference sequence). CDR3 length: 12 amino acids. The ends were cut back, 6 bases at V and 4 bases at J, with 9 bases in the middle. This clone was observed a few times. Its cognate antigen is unknown. Other DNA sequences in this specimen translate into the identical CDR3. CD45RO negativity and positive selection for CCR7 defined naive CD8 cells, a population that excluded terminally differentiated effector memory CD45RA+ cells.

The gene calls are TRBV19 and TRBJ1-1; a possible D gene is TRBD1 (5 bases). The sequenced sample was naive CD8+ T cells from PBMCs. The sequence derives from a young man in good health. Some clones in this sample may be carry-over from other donors' samples. CDR3 sequence (DNA): TGTGCCAGTAGCACAAGGGGCACTGAAGCTTTCTTT. This codes for CASSTRGTEAFF.